This T cell receptor (beta chain) was found in a study of T cells after posttransplantation cyclophosphamide. The germline V gene encodes CDR1 LNHDA and CDR2 SQIVND (reference sequence). The CDR3 length is 16 residues. The V and J ends lost 4 bases and 7 bases respectively, with 22 bases between them. Peripheral blood was collected from the related graft donor on the marrow donation day. Notes on this clone: Its target is unknown.

Here immunoSEQ multiplex PCR was the method, and the copy in TCRdb shows in-frame clones only, minus some. The sample records more than 20,000 clones, 73% being singletons. The study's findings and limits: Recipient CMV seropositivity and CMV reactivation strongly tracked TRB clonality. Donor-recipient repertoire similarity was low at 1-2 months, rising over year one. Blood and skin or GI T cell repertoires showed limited TRB overlap.

Sequencing was carried out using memory CD4+ T cells sorted from PBMCs. V usage is TRBV19 and J usage is TRBJ1-2, with D possibly matching TRBD1 (6 bases). The sequence came from a woman aged 55 to 70 in good health, CMV-negative, and a related stem cell transplant donor. The CDR3 DNA follows: TGTGCCAGTAGTAGGGGGCGCGTGCGTCAGGACCGTGGCTACACCTTC. Amino acid sequence: CASSRGRVRQDRGYTF.